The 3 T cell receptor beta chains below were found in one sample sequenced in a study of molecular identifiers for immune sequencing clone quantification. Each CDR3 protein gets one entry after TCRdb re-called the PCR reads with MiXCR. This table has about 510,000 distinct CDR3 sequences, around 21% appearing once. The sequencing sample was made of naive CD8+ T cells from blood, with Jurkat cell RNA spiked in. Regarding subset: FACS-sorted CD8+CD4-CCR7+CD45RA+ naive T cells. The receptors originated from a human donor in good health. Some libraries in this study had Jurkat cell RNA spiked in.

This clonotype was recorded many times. The CDR3 loop is CASSVGRGYEQYF. The CDR3 DNA reads as TGTGCCAGCAGTGTCGGCAGGGGCTACGAGCAGTACTTC. This chain links TRBV25-1 with TRBJ2-7; maybe TRBD1 (6 bases). Germline V gene lookup returns CDR1 MGHDK and CDR2 SYGVNS. This CDR3 has 13 residues. With 4 bases removed from V and 3 bases from J, the gap between germline ends came to 10 bases.

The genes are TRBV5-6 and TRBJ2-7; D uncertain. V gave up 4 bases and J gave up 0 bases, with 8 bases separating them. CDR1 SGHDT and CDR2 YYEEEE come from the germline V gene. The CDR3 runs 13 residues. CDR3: CASSKGFSYEQYF. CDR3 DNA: TGTGCCAGCAGCAAGGGTTTCTCCTACGAGCAGTACTTC. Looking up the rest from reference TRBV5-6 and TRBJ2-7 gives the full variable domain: DAGVTQSPTHLIKTRGQQVTLRCSPKSGHDTVSWYQQALGQGPQFIFQYYEEEERQRGNFPDRFSGHQFPNYSSELNVNALLLGDSALYLCASSKGFSYEQYFGPGTRLTVT.

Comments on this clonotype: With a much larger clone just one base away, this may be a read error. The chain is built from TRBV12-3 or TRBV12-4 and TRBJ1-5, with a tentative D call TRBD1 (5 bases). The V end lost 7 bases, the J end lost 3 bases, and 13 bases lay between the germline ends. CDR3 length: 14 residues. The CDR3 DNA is TGTGCCAGCACAAGCGGGGCAGTCAATCAGCCCCAGCATTTT. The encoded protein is CASTSGAVNQPQHF.